Many counts were recorded for the clone carrying this T cell receptor beta chain. The source of the sample is a study of patients and donors after allogeneic stem cell transplantation. This CDR3 has 14 amino acids. V lost 4 bases to trimming and J lost 4 bases; unmatched junction nucleotides: 7. From germline, CDR1 is SGHRS and CDR2 YFSETQ. One entry per CDR3 protein, called by TCRdb with MiXCR from the RT-PCR reads. The sample consists of roughly 230,000 distinct CDR3 sequences, 13% to 15% of them appearing once. The sequenced sample was blood, either unsorted or a sorted T cell fraction (not recorded which). The receptor was derived from a human donor who was either an allogeneic HSCT recipient or a stem cell or donor lymphocyte infusion donor (not recorded which). It is not recorded whose cells these are; they may come from a transplant donor. This chain connects TRBV5-1 to TRBJ2-5; 7 positions match TRBD2. The CDR3 DNA reads TGCGCCAGCAGCCTAACTAGCGACTCAGAGACCCAGTACTTC. It is translated as CASSLTSDSETQYF.